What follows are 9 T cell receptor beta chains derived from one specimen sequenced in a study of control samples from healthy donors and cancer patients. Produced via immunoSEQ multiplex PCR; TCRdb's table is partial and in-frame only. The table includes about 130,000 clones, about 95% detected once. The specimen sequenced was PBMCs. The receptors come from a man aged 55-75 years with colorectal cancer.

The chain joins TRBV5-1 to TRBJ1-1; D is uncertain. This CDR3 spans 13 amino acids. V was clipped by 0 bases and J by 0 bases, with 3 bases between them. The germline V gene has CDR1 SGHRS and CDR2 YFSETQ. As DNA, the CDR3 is TGCGCCAGCAGCTTGGAAGTGAACACTGAAGCTTTCTTT. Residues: CASSLEVNTEAFF.

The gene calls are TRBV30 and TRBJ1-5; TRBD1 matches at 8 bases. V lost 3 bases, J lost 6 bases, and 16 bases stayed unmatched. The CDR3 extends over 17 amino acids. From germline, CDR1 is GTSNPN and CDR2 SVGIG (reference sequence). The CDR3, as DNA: TGTGCCTGGAGCTCCGGTCCATCAGGGGGCAGGATTCAGCCCCAGCATTTT. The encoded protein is CAWSSGPSGGRIQPQHF.

CDR3 amino acids: CASSLVRLSTDTQYF. The CDR3, as DNA: TGCGCCAGCAGCTTGGTCCGCCTTAGCACAGATACGCAGTATTTT. V usage is TRBV5-1 and J usage is TRBJ2-3; unclear D gene. This CDR3 has 15 residues. Trimming cost V 0 bases and J 0 bases, with 8 bases left between them. Germline V gene data show CDR1 as SGHRS and CDR2 as YFSETQ.

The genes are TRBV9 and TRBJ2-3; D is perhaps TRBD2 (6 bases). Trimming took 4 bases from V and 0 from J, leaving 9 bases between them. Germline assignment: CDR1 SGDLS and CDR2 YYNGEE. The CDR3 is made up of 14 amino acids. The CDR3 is CASSFSGSTDTQYF. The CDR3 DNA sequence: TGTGCCAGCAGCTTTAGCGGTAGCACAGATACGCAGTATTTT.

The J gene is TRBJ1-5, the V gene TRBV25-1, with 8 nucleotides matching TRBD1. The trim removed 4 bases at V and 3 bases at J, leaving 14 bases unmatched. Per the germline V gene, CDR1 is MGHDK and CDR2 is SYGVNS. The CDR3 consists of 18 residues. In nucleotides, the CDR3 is TGTGCCAGCAGTGGGAAACAGGGGGAGGCTTATATCAATCAGCCCCAGCATTTT. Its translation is CASSGKQGEAYINQPQHF.

CDR3 loop: CASSTGVGYTF. The CDR3 DNA follows: TGTGCCAGTAGCACAGGGGTTGGCTACACCTTC. This chain joins TRBV19 and TRBJ1-2; 7 nucleotides agree with TRBD1. CDR3 length: 11 residues. The V segment lost 6 bases and the J segment 7 bases; nucleotides outside the gene matches: 2. Per the germline V gene, CDR1 is LNHDA and CDR2 is SQIVND (reference sequence).

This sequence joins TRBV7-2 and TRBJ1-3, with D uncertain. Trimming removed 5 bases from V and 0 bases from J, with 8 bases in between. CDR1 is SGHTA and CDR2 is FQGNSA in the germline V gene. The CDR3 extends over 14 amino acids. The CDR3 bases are TGTGCCAGCAGCCCGTCCCGCTCTGGAAACACCATATATTTT. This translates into CASSPSRSGNTIYF.

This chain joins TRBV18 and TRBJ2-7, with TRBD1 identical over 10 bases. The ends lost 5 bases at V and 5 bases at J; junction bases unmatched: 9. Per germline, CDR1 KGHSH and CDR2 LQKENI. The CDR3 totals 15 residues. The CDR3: CASSVTGGSSDEQYF. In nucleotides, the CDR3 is TGTGCCAGCTCAGTGACAGGGGGCTCTTCCGACGAGCAGTACTTC.

The CDR3 sequence: CASSTGTPVTQYF. CDR3 DNA sequence: TGTGCCAGCAGCACCGGGACGCCGGTTACGCAGTATTTT. The chain uses TRBV9 and TRBJ2-3, with D tentatively TRBD1 or TRBD2 (5 bases each). The germline V and J ends were trimmed by 4 bases and 8 bases, with 14 bases remaining between them. Germline values: CDR1 SGDLS, CDR2 YYNGEE. This CDR3 comprises 13 residues.